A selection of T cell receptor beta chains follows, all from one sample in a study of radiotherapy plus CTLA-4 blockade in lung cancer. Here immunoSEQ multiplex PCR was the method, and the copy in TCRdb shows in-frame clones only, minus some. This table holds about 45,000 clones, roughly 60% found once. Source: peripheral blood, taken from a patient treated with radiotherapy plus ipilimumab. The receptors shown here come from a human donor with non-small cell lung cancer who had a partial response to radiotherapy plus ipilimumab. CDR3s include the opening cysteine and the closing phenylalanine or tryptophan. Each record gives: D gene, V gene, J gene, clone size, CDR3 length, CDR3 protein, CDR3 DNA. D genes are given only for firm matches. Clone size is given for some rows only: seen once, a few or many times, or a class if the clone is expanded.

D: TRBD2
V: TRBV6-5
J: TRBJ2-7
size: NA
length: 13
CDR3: CASRLAGGYEQYF
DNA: TGTGCCAGTAGACTAGCGGGAGGATACGAGCAGTACTTC

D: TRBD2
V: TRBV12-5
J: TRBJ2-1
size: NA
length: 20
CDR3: CASGLVLWGQASGRADEQFF
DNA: TGTGCTAGTGGTTTGGTACTGTGGGGCCAGGCTAGCGGGAGGGCCGATGAGCAGTTCTTC

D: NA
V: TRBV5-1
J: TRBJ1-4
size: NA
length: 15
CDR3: CASSLVRGPDEKLFF
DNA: TGCGCCAGCAGCTTGGTTCGTGGTCCGGATGAAAAACTGTTTTTT

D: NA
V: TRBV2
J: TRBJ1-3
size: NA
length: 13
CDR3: CARARPDGNTIYF
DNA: TGTGCCAGAGCTAGGCCAGACGGAAACACCATATATTTT

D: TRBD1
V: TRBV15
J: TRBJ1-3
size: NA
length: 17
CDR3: CATTDGNRGRRGNTIYF
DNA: TGTGCCACCACCGACGGGAACAGGGGGCGTCGAGGAAACACCATATATTTT

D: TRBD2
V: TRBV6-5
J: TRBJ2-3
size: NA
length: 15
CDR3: CASRLRGGVSDTQYF
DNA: TGTGCCAGCAGACTACGGGGAGGGGTATCAGATACGCAGTATTTT

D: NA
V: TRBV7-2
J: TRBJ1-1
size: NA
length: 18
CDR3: CASSPRTITRGLNTEAFF
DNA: TGTGCCAGCAGCCCGCGAACGATCACCAGGGGATTGAACACTGAAGCTTTCTTT

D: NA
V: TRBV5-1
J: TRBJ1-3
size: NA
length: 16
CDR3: CASSPEGRESGNTIYF
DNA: TGCGCCAGCAGCCCAGAAGGGCGGGAATCCGGAAACACCATATATTTT

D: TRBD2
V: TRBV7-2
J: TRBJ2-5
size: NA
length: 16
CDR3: CASSPRSGGAGETQYF
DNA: TGTGCCAGCAGCCCTCGTAGCGGGGGGGCCGGAGAGACCCAGTACTTC

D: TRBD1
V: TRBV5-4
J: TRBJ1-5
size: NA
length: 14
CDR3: CASSLQGGNQPQHF
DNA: TGTGCCAGCAGCTTACAGGGGGGCAATCAGCCCCAGCATTTT

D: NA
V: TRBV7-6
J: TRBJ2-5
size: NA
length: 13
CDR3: CASRTATQETQYF
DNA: TGTGCCAGCAGGACAGCAACTCAAGAGACCCAGTACTTC

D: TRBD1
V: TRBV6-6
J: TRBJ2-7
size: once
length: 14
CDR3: CASTSGQGTYEQYF
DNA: TGTGCCAGCACCTCGGGACAGGGAACCTACGAGCAGTACTTC

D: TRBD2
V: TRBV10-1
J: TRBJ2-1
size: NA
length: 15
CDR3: CASSPGLAGLNEQFF
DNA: TGCGCCAGCAGTCCGGGACTAGCGGGTTTGAATGAGCAGTTCTTC

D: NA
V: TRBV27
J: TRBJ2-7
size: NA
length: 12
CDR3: CASNQGPYEQYF
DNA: TGTGCCAGCAACCAGGGGCCCTACGAGCAGTACTTC

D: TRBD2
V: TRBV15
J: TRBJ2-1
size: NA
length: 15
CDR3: CATSKPSGKEREQFF
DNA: TGTGCCACCAGCAAACCTAGCGGGAAGGAACGAGAGCAGTTCTTC

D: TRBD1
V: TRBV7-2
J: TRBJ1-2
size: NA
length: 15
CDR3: CASSLPGGENYGYTF
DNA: TGTGCCAGCAGCTTACCAGGGGGCGAGAACTATGGCTACACCTTC

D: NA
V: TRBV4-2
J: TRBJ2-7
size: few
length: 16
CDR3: CASSPGPAGATYEQYF
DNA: TGTGCCAGCAGCCCCGGGCCTGCAGGGGCTACCTACGAGCAGTACTTC

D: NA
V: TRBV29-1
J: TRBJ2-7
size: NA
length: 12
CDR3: CSVTSSSYEQYF
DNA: TGCAGCGTGACTAGTTCCTCCTACGAGCAGTACTTC

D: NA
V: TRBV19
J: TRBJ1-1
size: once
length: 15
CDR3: CASSIASGGSIEAFF
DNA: TGTGCCAGTAGTATAGCCTCCGGCGGCAGCATAGAAGCTTTCTTT

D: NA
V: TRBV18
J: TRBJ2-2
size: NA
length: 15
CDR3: CASSPLGLVTGELFF
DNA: TGTGCCAGCTCACCACTGGGGCTGGTCACCGGGGAGCTGTTTTTT

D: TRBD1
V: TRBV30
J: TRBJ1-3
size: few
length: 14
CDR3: CAWRSDRTGNTIYF
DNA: TGTGCCTGGAGATCGGACAGGACTGGAAACACCATATATTTT

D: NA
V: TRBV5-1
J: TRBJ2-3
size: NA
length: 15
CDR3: CASNHPEEGTDTQYF
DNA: TGCGCCAGCAACCATCCAGAGGAGGGGACAGATACGCAGTATTTT

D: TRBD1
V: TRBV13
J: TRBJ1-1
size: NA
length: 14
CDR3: CASRLQGATTEAFF
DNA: TGTGCCAGCCGCTTACAGGGGGCGACCACTGAAGCTTTCTTT

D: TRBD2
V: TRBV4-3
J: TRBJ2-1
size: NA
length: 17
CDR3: CASSQDPAGGPYNEQFF
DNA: TGCGCCAGCAGCCAAGATCCAGCGGGGGGGCCCTACAATGAGCAGTTCTTC

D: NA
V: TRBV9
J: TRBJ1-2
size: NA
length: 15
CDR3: CASSARQGSNYGYTF
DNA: TGTGCCAGCAGCGCCAGACAAGGATCTAACTATGGCTACACCTTC

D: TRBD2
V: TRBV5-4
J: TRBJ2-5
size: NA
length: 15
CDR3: CASTIAGGGEETQYF
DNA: TGTGCCAGCACCATAGCGGGAGGGGGGGAAGAGACCCAGTACTTC

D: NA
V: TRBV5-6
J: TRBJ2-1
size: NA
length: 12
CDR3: CASSLVWAEQFF
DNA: TGTGCCAGCAGCTTGGTTTGGGCTGAGCAGTTCTTC

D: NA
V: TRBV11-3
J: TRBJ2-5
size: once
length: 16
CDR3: CASSLGAQGSQETQYF
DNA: TGTGCCAGCAGCTTGGGTGCACAGGGCTCCCAAGAGACCCAGTACTTC

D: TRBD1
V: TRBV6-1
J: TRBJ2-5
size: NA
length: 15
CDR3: CASSRDRAGQETQYF
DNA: TGTGCCAGCAGTCGTGACAGGGCGGGCCAAGAGACCCAGTACTTC

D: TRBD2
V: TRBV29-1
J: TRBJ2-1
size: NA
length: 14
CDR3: CSVSFGRVHNEQFF
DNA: TGCAGCGTTAGTTTCGGGAGGGTCCACAATGAGCAGTTCTTC

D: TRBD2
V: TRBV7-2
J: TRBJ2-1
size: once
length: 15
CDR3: CASSLRTSEFNEQFF
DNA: TGTGCCAGCAGCTTACGGACTAGCGAATTTAATGAGCAGTTCTTC

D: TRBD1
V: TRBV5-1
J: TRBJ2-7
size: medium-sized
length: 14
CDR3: CASTLGTGGDEQYF
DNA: TGCGCCAGCACCCTAGGGACAGGGGGCGACGAGCAGTACTTC

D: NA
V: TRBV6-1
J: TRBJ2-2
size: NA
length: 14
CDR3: CASSELAHTGELFF
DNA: TGTGCCAGCAGTGAGTTAGCGCACACCGGGGAGCTGTTTTTT

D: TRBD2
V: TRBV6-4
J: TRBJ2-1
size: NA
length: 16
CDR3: CASSILAGASYNEQFF
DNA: TGTGCCAGCAGCATCTTAGCGGGAGCCTCCTACAATGAGCAGTTCTTC

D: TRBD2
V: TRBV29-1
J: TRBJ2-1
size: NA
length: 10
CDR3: CSAGGNEQFF
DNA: TGCAGCGCGGGGGGTAATGAGCAGTTCTTC

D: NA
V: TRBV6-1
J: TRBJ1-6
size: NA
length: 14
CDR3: CASNNREPTSPLHF
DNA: TGTGCCAGCAATAACCGGGAGCCGACTTCACCCCTCCACTTT

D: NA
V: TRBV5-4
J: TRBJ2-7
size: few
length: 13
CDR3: CASSLVHSYEQYF
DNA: TGTGCCAGCAGCTTAGTACATTCCTACGAGCAGTACTTC

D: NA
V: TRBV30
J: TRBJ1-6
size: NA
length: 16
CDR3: CAWSDGQSSYNSPLHF
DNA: TGTGCCTGGAGTGATGGCCAAAGCTCCTATAATTCACCCCTCCACTTT

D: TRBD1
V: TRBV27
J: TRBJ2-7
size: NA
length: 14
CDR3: CASSLGRGSYEQYF
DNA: TGTGCCAGCAGTTTGGGCAGGGGGTCCTACGAGCAGTACTTC

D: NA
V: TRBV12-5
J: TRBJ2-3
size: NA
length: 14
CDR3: CASGLAPDSDTQYF
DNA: TGTGCTAGTGGTTTGGCTCCAGATTCAGATACGCAGTATTTT

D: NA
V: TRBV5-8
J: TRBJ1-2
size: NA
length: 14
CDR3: CASKLDGIGYGYTF
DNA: TGTGCCAGCAAATTGGACGGGATCGGCTATGGCTACACCTTC

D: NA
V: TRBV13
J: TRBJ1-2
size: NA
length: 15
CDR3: CASSLVEEADYGYTF
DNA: TGTGCCAGCAGCTTAGTGGAGGAAGCCGACTATGGCTACACCTTC

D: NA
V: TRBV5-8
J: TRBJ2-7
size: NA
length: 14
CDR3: CAISHLQGNNEQYF
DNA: TGTGCCATCTCTCACTTACAGGGTAATAACGAGCAGTACTTC

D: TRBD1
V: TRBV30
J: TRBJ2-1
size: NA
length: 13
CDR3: CALGTDSYNEQFF
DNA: TGTGCCTTGGGGACAGATTCCTACAATGAGCAGTTCTTC

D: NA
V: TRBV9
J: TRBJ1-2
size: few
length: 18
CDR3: CASSVQIGPVDKSNGYTF
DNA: TGTGCCAGCAGCGTCCAGATCGGCCCGGTGGACAAGTCAAATGGCTACACCTTC

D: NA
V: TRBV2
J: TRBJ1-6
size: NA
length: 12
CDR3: CASSEEAAPLHF
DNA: TGTGCCAGCAGTGAAGAGGCGGCACCCCTCCACTTT

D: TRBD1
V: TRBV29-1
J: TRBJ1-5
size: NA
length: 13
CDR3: CSVVDRESQPQHF
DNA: TGCAGCGTAGTGGACAGGGAGAGTCAGCCCCAGCATTTT

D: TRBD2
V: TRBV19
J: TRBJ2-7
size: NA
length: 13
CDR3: CASSRTSSYEQYF
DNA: TGTGCCAGTAGCCGGACTAGCTCCTACGAGCAGTACTTC